This T cell receptor beta chain was profiled in a study of glioma-infiltrating T cells. TCR alpha and beta CDR3 regions were amplified from RNA using iRepertoire nested multiplex PCR. One-step reverse transcription and amplification started from around 100-400 ng of tissue mRNA or PBMC total RNA. From the multiplex PCR reads, TCRdb called clonotypes with MiXCR, one entry per CDR3 protein. This table holds about 180,000 distinct CDR3 sequences, approximately 40% found once. The CDR3 runs to 11 residues. CDR1 is SGHTA and CDR2 is FQGNSA in the germline V gene. Study-level findings and limits: Gliomas, especially low-grade, showed above-expected tissue-blood divergence; non-neoplastic patients showed below.

Concerning this clonotype itself: Its antigen remains unidentified. This CDR3 is missing its conserved last phenylalanine or tryptophan, likely due to a read error.

The chain employs TRBV7-2 and TRBJ2-1; D possibly corresponds to TRBD2 (5 bases). The sample consisted of glioma tissue, nonneoplastic brain tissue, or PBMCs (not recorded which). The TCR originated in a human donor with low-grade glioma or glioblastoma, undergoing nonglioma brain surgery, or in good health (not recorded which). Here the CDR3 DNA reads TGCGCCAGCAGCTTGTGGGAGGAGCAGTTCCTC. Translating gives CASSLWEEQFL.